The source of this T cell receptor (beta chain) is a study of vaccination and CD4 T cells after COVID-19 (dated 2022 in TCRdb). Describing the broader study: Six males and four females were included in the convalescent cohort, with two Hispanic individuals, seven Caucasians, two Asians and one multiracial person represented. Each participant got two doses of either the Pfizer-BioNTech BNT162b2 vaccine (n=8) or the Moderna mRNA-1273 vaccine (n=2). Post-COVID blood samples were collected from convalescent patients a median of approximately 93 days after diagnosis, with a range of roughly 35 to 180 days. The time from the second vaccine dose to post-vaccine blood sampling had a median of around 72 days and ranged from roughly 13 to 241 days. The cultures were stimulated with overlapping spike peptide pools from SARS-CoV-2 and from the common cold coronaviruses HCoV-NL63, HCoV-OC43 and HCoV-229E. As controls, cultures received a CEFX viral epitope pool (the positive control), an HIV-1 Nef peptide pool (the negative control), or no peptide at all. In over 8 COVID-19 convalescent patients and 4 infection-naive healthy vaccine recipients, the spike-specific CD4+ TCR repertoire before mRNA vaccination was compared with the repertoire after mRNA vaccination. In an earlier paper using these donors, memory CD4+ T cell crossreactivity between SARS-CoV-2 and common cold coronavirus spike proteins was assessed at the TCR clonotype level.

Details on this clonotype: Its binding antigen is unknown. The record has no base qualities; no much larger clone is one base away.

The junction shows trimming of 5 bases on V and 3 bases on J, plus 14 bases between the germline ends. Based on the germline V gene, the CDR1 and CDR2 sequences are SGHVS and FQNEAQ. The CDR3 numbers 15 residues from cysteine through phenylalanine. The only DNA kept is the CDR3, 45 bases in frame from the first base. The treatment or condition label, as the study defines it: roughly ten-day PBMC culture with coronavirus spike peptide pools or control peptides (ViraFEST assay). CD4+ T cells from unexposed donors were collected before the COVID-19 pandemic (2011-2018). The study used the ViraFEST assay, which expanded antigen-specific T cells with peptide pools and then identified expanded clonotypes by TCR sequencing. Each well held roughly 2 million PBMCs cultured in IMDM containing approximately 5% human AB serum and around 9.2 IU/ml IL-2, with 8.5 to 10 ug/ml peptide pools added. Half of the culture medium was replaced with fresh IL-2-containing medium on days 3 and 7. After 9 to 11 days of culture, CD4+ T cells were isolated by negative selection with the EasySep CD4+ T cell isolation kit. Unexposed donor CD4+ T cells were tested for reactivity to SARS-CoV-2 S and N and four common cold coronavirus spike pools, as cell number allowed. Ficoll-Paque Plus gradient centrifugation was used to isolate PBMCs from whole blood, and the isolated PBMCs were then either used fresh or cryopreserved at -140C. Triplicate wells were generally used for each culture condition. The leukapheresis product for the unexposed donors was obtained through commercial purchase.

Libraries were constructed by PCR. DNA from cultured CD4+ T cells was subjected to TCR sequencing with the Oncomine TCR Beta short-read assay at the Johns Hopkins FTIC core. The QIAamp micro DNA kit was used to extract genomic DNA from the cultured CD4+ T cells. Oncomine TCR Beta libraries made from cultured CD4+ T cells were pooled using unique dual indexes and sequenced on an Illumina iSeq 100. The source study handled its data this way. Non-productive sequences were filtered out, and CDR3s that did not start with C, did not end with F or W, or were shorter than 7 amino acids were discarded. Antigen-specific clonotypes were identified using the MANAFEST web application through comparison of peptide-stimulated wells with reference and other culture wells. For a clone to be called positive, the clone needed an FDR below 0.05, an odds ratio above 5, and a productive frequency above 0.1% in at least two of three replicate wells. A clonotype counted as cross-reactive if it showed significant expansion both in the SARS-CoV-2 spike wells and in at least one common cold coronavirus spike condition. CDR3 homology was assessed with Levenshtein distances (stringdist) and unrooted phylogenetic trees (ape) in R version 3.6.1. Starting from the raw public reads, TCRdb applied fastp trimming at Q25, assembled clones with MiXCR and retained in-frame beta chains. Every distinct CDR3 protein forms one entry, paired with its most common genes and DNA. TCRdb's processing, not the authors' own work, is the source of the V and J calls. The sample table contains around 8,000 distinct CDR3 sequences; only one count was recorded for 35% to 40% of them. The top ten clonotypes cover less than 35% of the sample.

The full study reports these points: Of the vaccine-specific clones in convalescent patients, 304 of 307, or nearly all, reacted only to SARS-CoV-2 spike and did not cross-react with common cold coronaviruses. Among convalescent patients, a median about 86% of the SARS-CoV-2-reactive clones seen after vaccination appeared only after vaccination, which suggests priming specific to the vaccine. The study included relatively few convalescent patients and did not analyze early timepoints after natural infection. The median number of SARS-CoV-2-reactive clonotypes rose from approximately 20 after infection to some 37 after vaccination, but the change was not significant.

This receptor was identified in a human donor in good health. Sequenced sample: CD4+ T cells from blood, cultured in vitro. The rearrangement combines TRBV7-8 with TRBJ1-5; matching of 5 bases hints at TRBD1 as the D gene. The sequenced DNA: TGTGCCAGCAGCCGCCAGACAGAGACCAATCAGCCCCAGCATTTT. This codes for CASSRQTETNQPQHF.